The entry below describes one T cell receptor beta chain. Germline V CDR1 and CDR2: LNHDA, SQIVND (reference sequence). The CDR3 contains 14 residues. The ends lost 4 bases at V and 6 bases at J; junction bases unmatched: 7. The sample comes from a study of control samples from healthy donors and cancer patients. Sequencing was performed with immunoSEQ multiplex PCR; in TCRdb, only in-frame clones are kept and a portion is missing. This table holds 150,000 to 180,000 clones, nearly 95% found once. The source material was blood. The chain combines TRBV19 with TRBJ1-1, with 8 bases that match TRBD1. This clonotype was obtained from a man aged 45-65 years in good health. The CDR3 loop is CASSTTGAFSEAFF. The CDR3 region has the DNA TGTGCCAGTAGTACGACAGGGGCGTTCTCTGAAGCTTTCTTT.